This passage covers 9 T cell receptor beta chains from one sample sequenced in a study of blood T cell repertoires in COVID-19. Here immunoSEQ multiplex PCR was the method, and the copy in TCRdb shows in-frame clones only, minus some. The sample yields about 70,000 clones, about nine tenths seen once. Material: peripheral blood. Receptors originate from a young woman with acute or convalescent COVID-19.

The CDR3 nucleotides are TGTGCCAGCAGTCCTAGGGGCTATGAGCAGTTCTTC. Protein: CASSPRGYEQFF. The chain links TRBV7-9 to TRBJ2-1, with a possible D match to TRBD1 (5 bases). Trimming shortened V by 6 bases and J by 8 bases, and 11 bases separated the two germline ends. The CDR3 sequence is 12 residues long. CDR1 and CDR2 (germline): SEHNR, FQNEAQ (reference sequence).

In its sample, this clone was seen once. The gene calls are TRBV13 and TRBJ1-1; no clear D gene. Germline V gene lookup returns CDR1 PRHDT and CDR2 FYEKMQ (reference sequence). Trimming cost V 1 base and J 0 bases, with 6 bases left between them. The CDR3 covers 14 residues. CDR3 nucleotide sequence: TGTGCCAGCAGCTTAGATCCAGTGAACACTGAAGCTTTCTTT. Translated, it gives CASSLDPVNTEAFF.

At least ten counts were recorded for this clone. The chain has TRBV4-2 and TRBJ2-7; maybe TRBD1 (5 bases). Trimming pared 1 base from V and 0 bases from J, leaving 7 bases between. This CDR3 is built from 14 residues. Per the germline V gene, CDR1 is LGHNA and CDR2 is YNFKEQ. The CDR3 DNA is TGTGCCAGCAGCCAAGTCGACAGCTCCTACGAGCAGTACTTC. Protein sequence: CASSQVDSSYEQYF.

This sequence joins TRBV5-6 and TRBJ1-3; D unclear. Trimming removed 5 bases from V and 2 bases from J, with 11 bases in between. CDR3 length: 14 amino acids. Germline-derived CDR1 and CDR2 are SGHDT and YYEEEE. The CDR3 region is CASRRRQAGNTIYF. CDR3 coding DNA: TGTGCCAGCAGGCGTCGTCAGGCTGGAAACACCATATATTTT.

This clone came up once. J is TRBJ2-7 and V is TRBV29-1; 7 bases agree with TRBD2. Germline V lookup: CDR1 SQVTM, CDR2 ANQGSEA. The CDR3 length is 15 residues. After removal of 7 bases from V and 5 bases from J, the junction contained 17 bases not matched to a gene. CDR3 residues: CSATGRGVGSHEQYF. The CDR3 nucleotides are TGCAGCGCAACAGGACGGGGGGTAGGATCCCACGAGCAGTACTTC.

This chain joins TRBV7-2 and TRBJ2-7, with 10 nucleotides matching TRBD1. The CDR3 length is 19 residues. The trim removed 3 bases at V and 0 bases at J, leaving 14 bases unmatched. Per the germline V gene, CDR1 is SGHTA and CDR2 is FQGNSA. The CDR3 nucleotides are TGTGCCAGCAGCTTCGCGAGACAGGGGGCGGATCTCCGCTCCTACGAGCAGTACTTC. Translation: CASSFARQGADLRSYEQYF.

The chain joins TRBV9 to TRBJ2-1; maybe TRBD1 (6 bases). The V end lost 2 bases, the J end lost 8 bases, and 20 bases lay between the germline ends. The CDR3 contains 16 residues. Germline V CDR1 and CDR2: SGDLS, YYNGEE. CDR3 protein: CASSVGGSLKGDEQFF. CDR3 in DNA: TGTGCCAGCAGCGTTGGTGGCTCATTAAAGGGGGATGAGCAGTTCTTC.

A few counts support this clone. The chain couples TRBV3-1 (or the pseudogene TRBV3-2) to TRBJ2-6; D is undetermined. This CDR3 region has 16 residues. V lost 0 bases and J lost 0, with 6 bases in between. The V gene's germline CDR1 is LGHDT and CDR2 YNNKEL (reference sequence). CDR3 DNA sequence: TGTGCCAGCAGCCAAGATTGGCACTCTGGGGCCAACGTCCTGACTTTC. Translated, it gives CASSQDWHSGANVLTF.

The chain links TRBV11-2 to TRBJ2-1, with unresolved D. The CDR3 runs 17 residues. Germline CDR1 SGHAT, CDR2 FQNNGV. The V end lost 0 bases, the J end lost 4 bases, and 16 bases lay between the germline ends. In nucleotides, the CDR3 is TGTGCCAGCAGCTTAGATCCTACACAGAGATATTACAATGAGCAGTTCTTC. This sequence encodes CASSLDPTQRYYNEQFF.